What follows describes a single T cell receptor (beta chain). Its antigen is not identified. The CDR3 contains 17 residues. The data originate from a study of cytomegalovirus exposure and HLA in healthy donors. Study summary: Around 78 million unique TCRs, all from HLA-typed donors, were included in an early release of the data. Regarding the study as a whole: Several V segments, TRBV6-2 and TRBV6-3 among them, could not be told apart and were dropped. There were a few CMV-associated chains whose specificity for CMV antigens was confirmed in vitro. Sequencing likely produced, as an artifact, a cluster of highly shared sequence variants.

13 Jbeta primers and 60 Vbeta primers were used for the PCR. Profiling relied on immunoSEQ multiplex PCR, and the TCRdb table lists in-frame clones only, not all of them. The profile shows approximately 280,000 clones, around 90% of them singletons. This receptor was taken from a woman between 18 and 30 years old in good health and CMV-seronegative. The chain couples TRBV1 to TRBJ2-1; the table names TRBD1, a call not compared with the DNA. TRBV1 is shown as a pseudogene. The source material was PBMCs. CDR3 protein: CTSSQELGLNSYNEQFF. The CDR3 DNA reads as TGCACCAGCAGCCAAGAGCTTGGCCTGAATTCCTACAATGAGCAGTTCTTC.